One and the same sample provided the 30 T cell receptor beta chains below, sequenced in a study of T cell therapy after organ transplantation. Assay used: immunoSEQ multiplex PCR; TCRdb lists only in-frame clones, some missing. The sample includes about 18,000 clones, 65% to 90% of them seen just once. These receptors' antigens are unknown. The time point denotes: 20-29 weeks after completion of therapy. The material was CD8+ T cells from blood, obtained after autologous CMV-specific T cell therapy. The receptors stem from a human patient who had received a solid organ transplant and had CMV disease. Some T cells may be the graft donor's.

The rearrangement uses TRBV15 and TRBJ2-7; possibly TRBD1 or TRBD2 for D (6 bases each). The germline CDR1 and CDR2 sequences are LNHNV and YYDKDF (reference sequence). Trimming removed 5 bases from V and 3 bases from J, with 17 bases in between. This CDR3 is 15 amino acids long. The CDR3, as DNA: TGTGCCACCAGCGCCCGGGACACGGAGGGCTACGAGCAGTACTTC. It translates to CATSARDTEGYEQYF.

CDR3 protein: CASNTGTGRSYTF. Written as DNA, the CDR3 is TGTGCCAGCAACACCGGGACAGGGCGGAGCTACACCTTC. The chain employs TRBV27 and TRBJ1-2; 9 bases agree with TRBD1. Trimming cost V 7 bases and J 9 bases; bases outside gene matches: 9. The CDR3 is made up of 13 amino acids. Germline V gives CDR1 MNHEY, CDR2 SMNVEV (reference sequence).

The rearrangement joins TRBV6-6 to TRBJ2-7; no clear D gene. The V and J ends lost 2 bases and 5 bases respectively, with 7 bases between them. Germline CDR1 is MNHNY and CDR2 is SVGAGI (reference sequence). CDR3 size: 12 residues. The CDR3: CASSYRTDEQYF. The DNA of the CDR3 is TGTGCCAGCAGTTACAGAACTGACGAGCAGTACTTC.

The rearrangement uses TRBV4-3 and TRBJ2-7; TRBD1 aligns across 8 bases. V dropped 0 bases and J dropped 4; count of bases not matched to a gene: 2. The CDR3 covers 14 residues. Germline CDR1 LGHNA, CDR2 YSLEER. The CDR3 DNA reads as TGCGCCAGCAGCCAAGACAGGGGGCGATACGAGCAGTACTTC. Its protein product is CASSQDRGRYEQYF.

This sequence joins TRBV23-1 and TRBJ2-1, with 9 bases lining up with TRBD1. TRBV23-1 is designated an ORF whose function remains uncertain. J was trimmed by 9 bases and V by 2 bases; bases with no gene match: 8. This CDR3 has 15 amino acids. The CDR3, as DNA: TGCGCCAGCAGTCAACCCCGGGACAGGGTCCTTGAGCAGTTCTTC. Its translation is CASSQPRDRVLEQFF.

This sequence joins TRBV27 and TRBJ1-5, with 10 nucleotides matching TRBD1. The CDR3 has 16 residues. Germline assignment: CDR1 MNHEY and CDR2 SMNVEV (reference sequence). Trimming removed 3 bases from V and 7 bases from J; junction bases left unmatched: 9. CDR3 sequence: CASSLGGTGVRQPQHF. As DNA, the CDR3 is TGTGCCAGCAGTTTGGGAGGGACAGGGGTGCGGCAGCCCCAGCATTTT.

V gene TRBV2 combines with J gene TRBJ1-4, with 7 bases lining up with TRBD1. Germline trimming cut 11 bases from V and 7 bases from J; bases unmatched to any gene: 7. Germline V lookup: CDR1 SNHLY, CDR2 FYNNEI. This CDR3 spans 12 amino acids. The chain's CDR3 is CAARGAGEKLFF. In DNA form, the CDR3 reads TGTGCCGCCAGGGGGGCAGGTGAAAAACTGTTTTTT.

The V and J genes are TRBV11-2 and TRBJ2-7; 10 nucleotides line up with TRBD2. From germline, CDR1 is SGHAT and CDR2 FQNNGV. J gave up 3 bases and V 0 bases, and 5 bases lay outside the gene matches. There are 16 residues in the CDR3. CDR3 sequence reads: CASSLELGTSVYEQYF. In DNA form, the CDR3 reads TGTGCCAGCAGCTTAGAGTTAGGGACTAGCGTCTACGAGCAGTACTTC.

The chain employs TRBV19 and TRBJ1-1, with D unclear. V shed 5 bases and J shed 3 bases, with 16 bases lying between them. Germline CDR1 is LNHDA and CDR2 is SQIVND (reference sequence). This CDR3 contains 15 residues. This CDR3 is CASSFRPRSDTEAFF. In DNA form, the CDR3 reads TGTGCCAGTAGTTTTAGACCGCGCTCAGACACTGAAGCTTTCTTT.

This chain connects TRBV6-5 to TRBJ2-1; D uncertain. This CDR3 contains 14 residues. V gave up 6 bases and J gave up 10 bases, with 19 bases separating them. Germline CDR1 reads MNHEY; CDR2 reads SVGAGI. CDR3 loop: CASSPSEVHEEQFF. The CDR3 nucleotides are TGTGCCAGCAGCCCCAGCGAGGTCCATGAGGAGCAGTTCTTC.

V gene TRBV6-5 combines with J gene TRBJ1-5, with 9 positions matching TRBD1. CDR1 and CDR2 from the germline V gene are MNHEY and SVGAGI. V lost 7 bases to trimming and J lost 3 bases; unmatched junction nucleotides: 7. This CDR3 comprises 15 residues. CDR3 sequence: CASKPGQGSNQPQHF. The DNA for the CDR3 is TGTGCCAGCAAGCCGGGACAGGGTTCCAATCAGCCCCAGCATTTT.

J is TRBJ1-4 and V is TRBV18; D may be TRBD1 (5 bases). Deletions cut 5 bases from V and 4 bases from J, with 14 bases between. Germline loops: CDR1 KGHSH, CDR2 LQKENI. This CDR3 comprises 15 residues. The CDR3 DNA reads as TGTGCCAGCTCATCGTCCGGGACCCATAATGAAAAACTGTTTTTT. Its translation is CASSSSGTHNEKLFF.

Here the CDR3 reads CASSSFWLGQGSEQYF. CDR3 coding DNA: TGTGCCAGCAGCTCGTTTTGGCTAGGACAGGGCTCCGAGCAGTACTTC. The V gene is TRBV5-6, the J gene TRBJ2-7, with 8 bases aligning to TRBD1. The CDR3 runs 16 residues. Germline V gene lookup returns CDR1 SGHDT and CDR2 YYEEEE. With 3 bases clipped from V and 6 bases from J, the junction kept 14 bases outside the gene matches.

This clone is a singleton in its sample. The V gene is TRBV27, the J gene TRBJ2-7; TRBD2 might be the D (6 bases). The CDR3 covers 15 residues. Trimming shortened V by 3 bases and J by 5 bases, and 17 bases separated the two germline ends. Germline assignment: CDR1 MNHEY and CDR2 SMNVEV (reference sequence). The CDR3 coding sequence is TGTGCCAGCAGTTTGGTACTAGCAGGTTTCCACGAGCAGTACTTC. Residues: CASSLVLAGFHEQYF.

J is TRBJ2-2 and V is TRBV19, with 11 nucleotides matching TRBD2. V trimming: 5 bases; J trimming: 3 bases; junction bases outside the gene matches: 8. The CDR3 is 17 amino acids. Per germline, CDR1 LNHDA and CDR2 SQIVND (reference sequence). The CDR3 DNA sequence: TGTGCCAGTAGTCTTAATAGCGGGAGGGCGCACACCGGGGAGCTGTTTTTT. Its translation is CASSLNSGRAHTGELFF.

J is TRBJ2-1 and V is TRBV6-5; the D gene is possibly TRBD1 (5 bases). The V and J ends lost 8 bases and 5 bases respectively, with 10 bases between them. The CDR3 covers 12 residues. Germline V CDR1 and CDR2: MNHEY, SVGAGI. Written as DNA, the CDR3 is TGTGCCAGCGGGGCAGGCAACAATGAGCAGTTCTTC. Translating gives CASGAGNNEQFF.

The chain employs TRBV20-1 and TRBJ2-7, with a tentative D call TRBD2 (6 bases). V lost 7 bases and J 3 bases, leaving 10 bases between the germline ends. The CDR3 sequence is 11 residues long. Germline V lookup: CDR1 DFQATT, CDR2 SNEGSKA (reference sequence). CDR3: CSVTEGYEQYF. CDR3 nucleotide sequence: TGCAGTGTTACGGAGGGCTACGAGCAGTACTTC.

V gene TRBV30 combines with J gene TRBJ2-5; tentative D call: TRBD2 (6 bases). The J call may be incorrect, as the DNA end agrees better with TRBJ2-7. This CDR3 has 15 residues. Germline loops: CDR1 GTSNPN, CDR2 SVGIG (reference sequence). The CDR3 protein is CAWSHGLAVTYEQYF. The CDR3 region has the DNA TGTGCCTGGAGTCATGGGTTAGCGGTAACCTACGAGCAGTACTTC.

This clone was picked up many times. V usage is TRBV4-1 and J usage is TRBJ2-5, with D possibly matching TRBD1 (5 bases). This CDR3 has 16 residues. Germline loops: CDR1 MGHRA, CDR2 YSYEKL. V shed 0 bases and J shed 4 bases, with 15 bases lying between them. The CDR3 region has the DNA TGCGCCAGCAGCCAAGAGGGGATCAGGGCGACAGAGACCCAGTACTTC. The encoded protein is CASSQEGIRATETQYF.

This clone occurred once. The chain uses TRBV7-9 and TRBJ1-1; the match to TRBD1 covers 10 bases. The V and J ends lost 6 bases and 7 bases, in that order; junction bases with no gene match: 11. Germline assignment: CDR1 SEHNR and CDR2 FQNEAQ (reference sequence). The CDR3 loop spans 15 amino acids. The CDR3 DNA reads TGTGCCAGCAGAACTGGGACAGGGGTTGAGAGTGAAGCTTTCTTT. Protein product: CASRTGTGVESEAFF.

The rearrangement joins TRBV6-1 to TRBJ2-5, with 7 positions matching TRBD1. The CDR3 runs to 15 residues. Germline values: CDR1 MNHNS, CDR2 SASEGT. Trimming cost V 2 bases and J 5 bases; bases outside gene matches: 8. CDR3 protein: CASSEQGGSSETQYF. The CDR3 DNA reads as TGTGCCAGCAGTGAACAAGGGGGCAGTTCGGAGACCCAGTACTTC.

The chain combines TRBV15 with TRBJ1-6; no reliable D call. V was clipped by 9 bases and J by 6 bases, with 6 bases between them. CDR3 size: 11 residues. Germline lookup yields CDR1 LNHNV and CDR2 YYDKDF (reference sequence). CDR3 in DNA: TGTGCCACTGATCTTAATTCACCCCTCCACTTT. Its translation is CATDLNSPLHF.

CDR3 bases: TGTGCCAGCAGACTTACACGAAACACTGAAGCTTTCTTT. Protein: CASRLTRNTEAFF. J is TRBJ1-1 and V is TRBV6-5; D is ambiguous. Trimming pared 6 bases from V and 2 bases from J, leaving 10 bases between. CDR1 is MNHEY and CDR2 is SVGAGI in the germline V gene. The CDR3 contains 13 residues.

CDR3 sequence reads: CSVTLSSGSYEQYF. The CDR3 nucleotides read TGCAGCGTCACCCTGAGCAGCGGGAGCTACGAGCAGTACTTC. The chain uses TRBV29-1 and TRBJ2-7, with 8 bases lining up with TRBD2. CDR3 length equals 14 residues. The V segment lost 6 bases and the J segment 3 bases; nucleotides outside the gene matches: 10. Germline values: CDR1 SQVTM, CDR2 ANQGSEA.

This rearrangement joins TRBV19 to TRBJ2-7; no clear D gene. The CDR3 consists of 14 residues. The V end lost 6 bases, the J end lost 3 bases, and 15 bases lay between the germline ends. Germline values: CDR1 LNHDA, CDR2 SQIVND (reference sequence). CDR3 in DNA: TGTGCCAGTAGCCCCTCACAGAGATACTACGAGCAGTACTTC. As protein: CASSPSQRYYEQYF.

The chain links TRBV4-2 to TRBJ1-1; D is undetermined. The CDR3 contains 14 residues. The V end was cut by 2 bases, the J end by 1 base, with 8 bases between. Per germline, CDR1 LGHNA and CDR2 YNFKEQ. CDR3 nucleotides: TGTGCCAGCAGCCAAATGGAGGGGAACACTGAAGCTTTCTTT. Protein sequence: CASSQMEGNTEAFF.

This clone came up once. This CDR3 is CASSEEGGGYTF. In DNA, the CDR3 is TGTGCCAGCAGTGAAGAAGGCGGTGGCTACACCTTC. The chain combines TRBV6-1 with TRBJ1-2; D call uncertain. Trimming shortened V by 1 base and J by 7 bases, and 7 bases separated the two germline ends. Germline loops: CDR1 MNHNS, CDR2 SASEGT. CDR3 length: 12 amino acids.

This clone occurred a few times. The chain recombines TRBV19 with TRBJ2-4, with D perhaps given as TRBD1 or TRBD2 (5 bases each). The CDR3 extends over 14 amino acids. The ends were cut back, 4 bases at V and 6 bases at J, with 13 bases in the middle. CDR1 is LNHDA and CDR2 is SQIVND in the germline V gene (reference sequence). DNA of the CDR3: TGTGCCAGTAGTAGTTGGGGGAGAGGAAACATTCAGTACTTC. This sequence encodes CASSSWGRGNIQYF.

The gene calls are TRBV4-2 and TRBJ1-4; possible D gene TRBD1, 6 bases. CDR3 length equals 16 residues. Trimming stripped 3 bases from V and 4 bases from J, with 15 bases between. Germline lookup yields CDR1 LGHNA and CDR2 YNFKEQ. This CDR3 is CASSHGPGADNEKLFF. The CDR3 DNA follows: TGTGCCAGCAGCCACGGTCCAGGGGCCGATAATGAAAAACTGTTTTTT.

This rearrangement joins TRBV7-8 to TRBJ2-2, with TRBD2 as a possible D gene (6 bases). V gave up 1 base and J gave up 5 bases, with 17 bases separating them. The CDR3 is made up of 17 amino acids. CDR1 and CDR2 (germline): SGHVS, FQNEAQ. For the CDR3, the DNA is TGTGCCAGCAGCTTAGTTCTTCGGGAGAAGAAGACCGGGGAGCTGTTTTTT. It is translated as CASSLVLREKKTGELFF.